The 9 T cell receptor beta chains reported below all come from one sample, sequenced in a study of blood T cell repertoires in COVID-19 (dated by TCRdb to 2020 to 2021). The method behind the library was the immunoSEQ multiplex PCR assay. TCRdb stores this immuneACCESS table with in-frame sequences only. Part of the clones is absent; in the studies checked, under half of the shortfall reflects unresolved V genes, and no reason is known for the rest. The sample table holds fewer than 200,000 clones, of which 88% were seen once. The ten largest clones take up roughly 24% of the sample. The sequenced sample consisted of peripheral blood. Receptors were obtained from a man aged 60 to 69 with acute or convalescent COVID-19.

The chain combines TRBV5-4 with TRBJ2-5; 10 bases align to TRBD2. Trimming at V came to 4 bases and at J to 4 bases, leaving 7 bases not matched to a gene. This CDR3 spans 15 amino acids. The germline V gene encodes CDR1 SGHNT and CDR2 YYREEE (reference sequence). In DNA form, the CDR3 reads TGTGCCAGCAGCGTAGGATCTAGCGGGAGAGAGACCCAGTACTTC. Encoded protein: CASSVGSSGRETQYF.

In this sample, this clone turned up once. The gene calls are TRBV29-1 and TRBJ2-2; the match to TRBD2 covers 7 bases. Germline CDR1 SQVTM, CDR2 ANQGSEA. V lost 1 base, J lost 4 bases, and 3 bases stayed unmatched. CDR3 length: 14 amino acids. Here the CDR3 DNA reads TGCAGCGTTGAAGGGCTAGCGGCCACCGGGGAGCTGTTTTTT. Protein: CSVEGLAATGELFF.

V and J are TRBV6-6 and TRBJ1-5; 9 positions match TRBD1. V lost 2 bases to trimming and J lost 5 bases; unmatched junction nucleotides: 1. Per the germline V gene, CDR1 is MNHNY and CDR2 is SVGAGI (reference sequence). This CDR3 has 14 amino acids. The DNA of the CDR3 is TGTGCCAGCAGTTACACAGGGGGCGATCAGCCCCAGCATTTT. Protein product: CASSYTGGDQPQHF.

The CDR3 sequence: CASKKTGGDVYGYTF. The CDR3 DNA follows: TGTGCCAGCAAAAAGACAGGGGGCGACGTCTATGGCTACACCTTC. The V call is TRBV11-3, the J call TRBJ1-2, with 10 bases aligning to TRBD1. Germline assignment: CDR1 SGHNT and CDR2 YENEEA. The CDR3 totals 15 residues. Trimming removed 7 bases from V and 4 bases from J; junction bases left unmatched: 9.

V and J are TRBV15 and TRBJ2-7, with TRBD2 matching 8 bases. In germline, CDR1 is LNHNV, CDR2 YYDKDF (reference sequence). The CDR3 consists of 12 residues. Unmatched junction bases numbered 6, after V lost 9 bases and J lost 5 bases. CDR3: CATSGRSNEQYF. CDR3 bases: TGTGCCACGAGCGGGAGAAGCAACGAGCAGTACTTC.

CDR3 sequence reads: CASSPREGAHSGANVLTF. The CDR3 bases are TGTGCCAGCAGTCCTCGGGAGGGCGCCCACTCTGGGGCCAACGTCCTGACTTTC. The chain is built from TRBV25-1 and TRBJ2-6; 8 bases map to TRBD2. This CDR3 region has 18 residues. V was pared by 5 bases and J by 0 bases, with 9 bases of the junction left unmatched. In germline, CDR1 is MGHDK, CDR2 SYGVNS.

V and J are TRBV25-1 and TRBJ1-6, with D hard to call. The CDR3 is 15 amino acids. Germline CDR1 reads MGHDK; CDR2 reads SYGVNS. V lost 3 bases, J lost 0 bases, and 6 bases lay in between. The CDR3 DNA sequence: TGTGCCAGCAGTGACACTCTCTCCTATAATTCACCCCTCCACTTT. The encoded protein is CASSDTLSYNSPLHF.

The V gene is TRBV2, the J gene TRBJ2-5; 9 bases align to TRBD2. CDR3 size: 15 residues. With V trimmed by 7 bases and J by 7 bases, 13 bases remained unmatched. Germline V gives CDR1 SNHLY, CDR2 FYNNEI. DNA for the CDR3: TGTGCCAGCAAGCCCCAGCGGGGGGCGGGGGTGACCCAGTACTTC. Translating gives CASKPQRGAGVTQYF. Filled out from reference TRBV2 and TRBJ2-5, the complete variable domain reads EPEVTQTPSHQVTQMGQEVILRCVPISNHLYFYWYRQILGQKVEFLVSFYNNEISEKSEIFDDQFSVERPDGSNFTLKIRSTKLEDSAMYFCASKPQRGAGVTQYFGPGTRLLVL.

V and J are TRBV7-3 and TRBJ1-1; D remains unclear. Germline V gives CDR1 SGHTA, CDR2 FQGTGA. This CDR3 spans 15 amino acids. The V end lost 2 bases, the J end lost 1 base, and 11 bases lay between the germline ends. The CDR3 here is CASSLSGNRNTEAFF. As DNA, the CDR3 is TGTGCCAGCAGCTTATCGGGGAACCGGAACACTGAAGCTTTCTTT.